The TCR beta chain described here comes from a study of cytomegalovirus exposure and HLA in healthy donors. Looking at the study overall: HLA-typed donors were the source of approximately 88 million unique TCRs, which an early data release held.

Use of 60 Vbeta and 13 Jbeta primers characterized the PCR. The data were produced by immunoSEQ multiplex PCR, yet TCRdb's version contains in-frame clones alone and is incomplete. Of about 62,000 clones listed, approximately 80% are singletons. Per the germline V gene, CDR1 is KGHSH and CDR2 is LQKENI. Germline trimming cut 6 bases from V and 4 bases from J; bases unmatched to any gene: 9. The CDR3 extends over 14 amino acids. The gene calls are TRBV18 and TRBJ2-7; TRBD2 matches 7 bases. The clonotype comes from a woman aged 30 to 39 in good health and CMV-seronegative. The sample taken for sequencing was PBMCs. CDR3 protein: CASSQRDVEYEQYF. Written as DNA, the CDR3 is TGTGCCAGCTCGCAGCGGGACGTCGAATACGAGCAGTACTTC.